This section outlines one T cell receptor (beta chain) sequence together with its context. Its antigen is unknown. A much larger clone lies a single base off, so this may be a read error. The same CDR3 also results from other DNA sequences found in this sample. The donors were healthy, HIV-negative adults with no recently reported acute infections or vaccinations. All donors were Caucasian adults living in Nashville, Tennessee, USA. CD4+ T cells were enriched by magnetic negative selection; naive cells were then positively selected on CD45RA, and the negative fraction formed the memory subset. Blood was obtained by leukapheresis, after which PBMCs were separated by Ficoll-Histopaque density gradient centrifugation and cryopreserved in liquid nitrogen vapor phase. Purity and quantity of every magnetically sorted T cell population were checked by analytical flow cytometry. Genomic DNA was isolated from each sorted fraction and quantified by UV absorbance on a Nanodrop 2000c.

Using the deep immunoSEQ assay, multiplex PCR amplified TCR CDR3 regions from genomic DNA. Extracted genomic DNA from each cell subset was distributed evenly across all wells of several immunoSEQ 96-well plates, and each plate was treated as a replicate. Each replicate PCR for sorted subsets received around 200 ng genomic DNA, equal to tens of thousands of T cell genomes. The purified libraries were quantified using a Qubit 3.0 fluorometer, sized with a Bioanalyzer 2100, and then quantified again using the KAPA Library Quantification kit. Every immunoSEQ 96-well plate was sequenced on a separate single-read 150-cycle Illumina NextSeq 550 flow cell. On the study's bioinformatics: The immunoSEQ output contained only junctional sequences without quality scores, so filtering could not match that applied to full-length reads. To assign V/J genes and CDR3, sequences were annotated using PyIR, a Python wrapper for IgBLAST v1.9, with IMGT germline references. Reads were removed for weak V/J assignments (E-value above 1e-6), missing CDR3, stop codons, out-of-frame junctions, or ambiguous translated residues. V3J clonotypes were defined by identical inferred V gene, J gene, and CDR3 amino acid sequence. The percentage overlap between two repertoires was calculated by dividing the number of shared unique clonotypes by the size of the smaller repertoire. Three approaches were used to assess repertoire richness: RTK rarefaction, the Chao1 estimator, and Recon v2.1 estimates of unobserved clonotypes. For all TCRbeta clonotypes obtained by the gDNA method from a few donors, generation probabilities were computed with OLGA. TCRdb provides this immuneACCESS table in a form limited to in-frame rearrangements. Some clones are lacking; in checked studies, under half of them reflect an unresolved V gene, and why the rest are absent is not known. V and J calls and clone size are given by that table; D and trimming were obtained from the DNA. The sample table lists millions of clones, just over 90% of them with a count of one. Under 0.15% of the sample goes to the ten largest clones.

This sample is part of a study of shared clonotypes between healthy human individuals (dated by TCRdb to about 2020). Background on the whole study: Three men and two women, aged 18 to 49 years, made up the cohort. For each donor, three plates each were used for CD4 naive and CD4 memory, two plates were used for CD8 naive, and one plate was used for CD8 memory. Blood TCR repertoires of four to six healthy adults were deeply sequenced to estimate repertoire size and the extent of clonotype sharing between individuals. Libraries were prepared and TCR repertoires were sequenced by different laboratories using diverse techniques, in order to increase sequencing depth and limit assay-specific biases. Leukapheresis yielded between about 0.94 and 10 billion PBMCs per donor. Results the study describes overall, beyond this receptor: Based on pairwise subsampling, the degree of clonotype sharing among donors was expected to be affected by sequencing depth. Incomplete sequencing was indicated by rarefaction of sorted-subset datasets, despite the large sequencing depth. Sharing across a few donors was observed for roughly 5.4% of naive CD4, 3.5% of naive CD8, 2% to 2.5% of memory CD4, and roughly 0.4% of memory CD8 clonotypes. Compared with non-shared clonotypes, clonotypes shared by all four sorted-subset donors had higher generation probabilities. Naive subsets generally had larger estimated clonotype richness than memory subsets did. Because the study included only a small number of donors, the genetic and exposure-history diversity represented was limited. Sampling was limited to blood, and TCR repertoires in tissue likely differ from TCR repertoires in blood.

CDR1 is given as SGHNT and CDR2 as YYREEE, both from the germline V gene (reference sequence). V and J lose 0 bases and 1 base, and a span of 1 base separates them. From the cysteine up to the phenylalanine, the CDR3 has a length of 12 residues. CDR3 DNA is the only sequence kept; it has 36 bases, read in frame from the first base. The origin of this receptor is a man between 18 and 35 years old in good health. Sequenced: naive CD4+ T cells sorted from blood. This specimen's cell subset or site label, interpreted: CD45RA+ positively selected. The sequence links TRBV5-4 to TRBJ2-5, with the D gene too uncertain to name. The bases read TGTGCCAGCAGCTTGGCCCAAGAGACCCAGTACTTC. Its protein product is CASSLAQETQYF.